This TCR beta chain was sequenced in a study of shared clonotypes between healthy human individuals. TCRdb's copy holds only in-frame clones and misses some; the assay was immunoSEQ multiplex PCR. The table records around 2,000,000 clones, about 95% of them present only once. V lost 6 bases and J lost 5; bases outside the gene matches: 10. The CDR3 consists of 15 residues. Germline values: CDR1 MDHEN, CDR2 SYDVKM. Selected positively for CCR7 and CD45RO-negative, naive CD8 cells excluded terminally differentiated effector memory CD45RA+ cells. Donors included only healthy HIV-negative adults lacking recent acute infections or vaccinations.

The sample consisted of naive CD8+ T cells sorted from blood. This TCR derives from a man younger than 35 in good health. V and J are TRBV28 and TRBJ2-4, with 7 bases identical to TRBD1. DNA of the CDR3: TGTGCCAGCAGCCGACGACAGGGTGTGGAAAACATTCAGTACTTC. Amino acid sequence: CASSRRQGVENIQYF.